This T cell receptor (beta chain) was sequenced in a study of cytomegalovirus exposure and HLA in healthy donors. At the level of the study: In a later analysis, the roughly 110 validation repertoires were reported to have used the same platform as the 650 to 800 first-cohort repertoires. Points from the study as a whole: The investigators catalogued 150 to 200 TCR beta chains as cytomegalovirus-associated.

Regarding this clone: Its cognate antigen is unknown.

The assay was immunoSEQ multiplex PCR, and TCRdb's table has in-frame clones only and misses some. The sample consists of about 330,000 clones, roughly 90% of them appearing once. This receptor was taken from a woman aged 18-29 years in good health and CMV-seronegative. Sequencing was carried out using PBMCs.

CDR3 sequence reads: CAISSGRAKYEQYF. CDR3 nucleotide sequence: TGTGCCATCAGTAGCGGGAGGGCCAAGTACGAGCAGTACTTC. V and J are TRBV10-3 and TRBJ2-7; TRBD2 aligns across 10 bases. The CDR3 spans 14 residues. Germline CDR1 reads ENHRY; CDR2 reads SYGVKD. V dropped 5 bases and J dropped 4; count of bases not matched to a gene: 5.